This T cell receptor (beta chain) came from a study of cytomegalovirus exposure and HLA in healthy donors. Amplification used 60 Vbeta primers and 13 Jbeta primers. Sequenced by immunoSEQ multiplex PCR; TCRdb stores in-frame clones only, minus some. The sample holds about 160,000 clones, 55% to 75% seen once. This clone turned up a few times. The antigen remains unidentified. Overall study findings and caveats: Reportedly, a later analysis found an Asian-associated ancestry cluster had fewer N-insertions than the approximately 670-donor mean. Earlier analysis looked at TCR beta V segments, and most were productive about 90% or about 30% of the time.

The trim removed 5 bases at V and 7 bases at J, leaving 12 bases unmatched. The germline V gene has CDR1 KGHSH and CDR2 LQKENI. The CDR3 extends over 17 amino acids. The chain employs TRBV18 and TRBJ2-3; 13 nucleotides line up with TRBD2. The sample consisted of PBMCs. This receptor was identified in a woman aged 60-75 years in good health and CMV-seropositive. The CDR3 bases are TGTGCCAGCTCATCTAGGACTAGCGGGAGCAACACTAATACGCAGTATTTT. As protein: CASSSRTSGSNTNTQYF.